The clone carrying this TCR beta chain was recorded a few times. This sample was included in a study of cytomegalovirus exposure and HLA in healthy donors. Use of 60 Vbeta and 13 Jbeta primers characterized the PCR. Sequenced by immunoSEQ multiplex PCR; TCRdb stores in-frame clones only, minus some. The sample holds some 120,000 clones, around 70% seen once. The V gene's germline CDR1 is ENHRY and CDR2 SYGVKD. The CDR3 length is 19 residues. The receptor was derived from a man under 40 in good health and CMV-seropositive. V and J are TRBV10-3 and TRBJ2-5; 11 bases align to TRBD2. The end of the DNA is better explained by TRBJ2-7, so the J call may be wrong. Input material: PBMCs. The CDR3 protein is CAISGPIGLAGTRSYEQYF. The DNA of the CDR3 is TGTGCCATCAGCGGCCCAATCGGACTAGCGGGCACCCGCTCCTACGAGCAGTACTTC.